This TCR beta chain stems from a study of cytomegalovirus exposure and HLA in healthy donors. Study observations and caveats: Rates of TCR association differed by HLA locus in a later analysis, with DRB1 highest and HLA-C lowest. A later analysis found that most CMV-associated TCR beta chains appeared HLA-restricted. TCR beta chains numbering some 160 were designated cytomegalovirus-associated. CMV antigen specificity was confirmed in vitro for a few CMV-associated chains.

Concerning this clone: Its antigen is as yet unknown.

Germline-derived CDR1 and CDR2 are SGHDT and YYEEEE. The CDR3 extends over 16 amino acids. The V and J ends lost 4 bases and 5 bases respectively, with 21 bases between them. The PCR ran on 60 Vbeta and 13 Jbeta primers. TCRdb keeps only in-frame clones here, not all; method: immunoSEQ multiplex PCR. This sample has 100,000 to 150,000 clones, with about 80% found just once. The source material was PBMCs. The sequence derives from a human donor in good health. The chain joins TRBV5-6 to TRBJ1-1, with D possibly TRBD1 on 6 matching bases. CDR3 DNA: TGTGCCAGCAGCAGTACACCCGGGACATGGGCTACTGAAGCTTTCTTT. Residues: CASSSTPGTWATEAFF. The whole variable domain, remainder taken from reference TRBV5-6 and TRBJ1-1, is DAGVTQSPTHLIKTRGQQVTLRCSPKSGHDTVSWYQQALGQGPQFIFQYYEEEERQRGNFPDRFSGHQFPNYSSELNVNALLLGDSALYLCASSSTPGTWATEAFFGQGTRLTVV.